This is a list of T cell receptor beta chains from one sample in a study of blood T cell repertoires in COVID-19. Repertoires were generated with immunoSEQ multiplex PCR, while TCRdb's copy carries only in-frame clones and drops some. This table has about 70,000 clones, approximately 89% appearing once. Sequenced material: peripheral blood. The source of these receptors is a woman aged 70-85 years with acute or convalescent COVID-19. Each CDR3 is given with its conserved first and last residue. The order of the fields is D gene, clone size, V gene, J gene, CDR3 DNA, CDR3 protein. D genes are given only for firm matches. The size of a clone is reported for some rows only, either as once, few or many, or as a class for expanded clones.

TRBD1	NA	TRBV10-3	TRBJ1-2	TGTGCCATCACCCCGGACAGGGAGAACTATGGCTACACCTTC	CAITPDRENYGYTF
NA	NA	TRBV28	TRBJ1-6	TGTGCAACCGGGAGGAGATCACCCCTCCACTTT	CATGRRSPLHF
TRBD1	few	TRBV9	TRBJ2-2	TGTGCCAGCAGCGTAGGAATTAAGCTCGGACAGGGTGCCGGGGAGCTGTTTTTT	CASSVGIKLGQGAGELFF
TRBD1	NA	TRBV27	TRBJ2-3	TGTGCCAGCAGTTTAAGGTGGGACAGGGCCCCCGGGGATACGCAGTATTTT	CASSLRWDRAPGDTQYF
TRBD2	NA	TRBV5-4	TRBJ2-1	TGTGCCAGCAGCTTGCTAGCGGGAGGGTTTAGGTACAATGAGCAGTTCTTC	CASSLLAGGFRYNEQFF
NA	NA	TRBV14	TRBJ1-1	TGTGCCAGCAGCCCCCAAATGGGGCCTGAAGCTTTCTTT	CASSPQMGPEAFF
NA	NA	TRBV10-3	TRBJ1-5	TGTGCCATCAGTGAGTCGGGGAGGGGCAATCAGCCCCAGCATTTT	CAISESGRGNQPQHF
NA	NA	TRBV7-2	TRBJ1-2	TGTGCCAGCAGCTTAGGACAGCACTATGGCTACACCTTC	CASSLGQHYGYTF
TRBD2	NA	TRBV19	TRBJ2-3	TGTGCCAGTAGTATTGTTGGCCCTATCCCGGGACTAGCGGGAGACACAGATACGCAGTATTTT	CASSIVGPIPGLAGDTDTQYF
TRBD1	NA	TRBV9	TRBJ2-6	TGTGCCAGCAGCCCGGGACAGGGGAATTCTGGGGCCAACGTCCTGACTTTC	CASSPGQGNSGANVLTF
NA	NA	TRBV9	TRBJ1-4	TGTGCCAGCAGCGTAGATGGGAGAGATGAAAAACTGTTTTTT	CASSVDGRDEKLFF
NA	few	TRBV5-1	TRBJ1-1	TGCGCCAGCAAAGGAGGGCTGAACACTGAAGCTTTCTTT	CASKGGLNTEAFF
TRBD2	NA	TRBV29-1	TRBJ2-3	TGCAGCGTTGAAGGCGGGAGGGGGATAGATACGCAGTATTTT	CSVEGGRGIDTQYF
TRBD2	NA	TRBV15	TRBJ2-1	TGTGCCACCAGACCGGGACTAGCCAACAATGAGCAGTTCTTC	CATRPGLANNEQFF
NA	NA	TRBV29-1	TRBJ2-7	TGCAGCGTTGAGGGGGGTTACCTGGAGCAGTACTTC	CSVEGGYLEQYF
NA	NA	TRBV7-2	TRBJ1-5	TGTGCCAGCAGCTTATGGGGAGGCGCAAATCAGCCCCAGCATTTT	CASSLWGGANQPQHF